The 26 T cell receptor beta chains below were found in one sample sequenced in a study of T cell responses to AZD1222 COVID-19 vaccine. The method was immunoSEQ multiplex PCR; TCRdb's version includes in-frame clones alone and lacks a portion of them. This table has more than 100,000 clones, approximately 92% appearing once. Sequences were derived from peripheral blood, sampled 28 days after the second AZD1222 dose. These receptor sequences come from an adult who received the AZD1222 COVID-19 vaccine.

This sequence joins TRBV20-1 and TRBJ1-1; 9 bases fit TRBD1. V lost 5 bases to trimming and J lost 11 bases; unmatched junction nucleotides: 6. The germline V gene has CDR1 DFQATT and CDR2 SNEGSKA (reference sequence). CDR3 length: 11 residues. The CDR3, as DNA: TGCAGTGCTGGGACAGGGTTATTTGCTTTCTTT. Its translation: CSAGTGLFAFF.

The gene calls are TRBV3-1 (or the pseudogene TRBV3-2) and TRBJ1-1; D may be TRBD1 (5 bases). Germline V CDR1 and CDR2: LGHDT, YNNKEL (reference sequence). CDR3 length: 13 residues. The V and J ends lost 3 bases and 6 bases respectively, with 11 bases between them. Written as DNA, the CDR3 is TGTGCCAGCAGCCATAGAGGGGCCCCTGAAGCTTTCTTT. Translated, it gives CASSHRGAPEAFF.

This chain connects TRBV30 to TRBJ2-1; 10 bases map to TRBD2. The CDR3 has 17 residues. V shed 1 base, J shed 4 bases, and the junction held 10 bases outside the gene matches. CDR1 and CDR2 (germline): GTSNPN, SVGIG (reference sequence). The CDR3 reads CAWSGYTSGAHYNEQFF. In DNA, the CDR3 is TGTGCCTGGAGTGGATATACTAGCGGGGCCCATTACAATGAGCAGTTCTTC.

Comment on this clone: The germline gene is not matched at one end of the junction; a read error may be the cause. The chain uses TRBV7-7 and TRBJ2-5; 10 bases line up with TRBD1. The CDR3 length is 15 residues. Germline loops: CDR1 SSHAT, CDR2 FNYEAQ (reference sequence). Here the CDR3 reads CASSPETGGTETQYF. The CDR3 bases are TGTGCTAGCAGCCCAGAGACAGGGGGCACAGAGACCCAGTACTTC.

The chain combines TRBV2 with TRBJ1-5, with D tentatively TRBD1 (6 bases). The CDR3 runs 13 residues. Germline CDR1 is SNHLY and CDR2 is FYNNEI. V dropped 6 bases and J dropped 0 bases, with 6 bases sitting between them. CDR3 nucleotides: TGTGCCAGCAGGGACAGTAGCAATCAGCCCCAGCATTTT. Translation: CASRDSSNQPQHF.

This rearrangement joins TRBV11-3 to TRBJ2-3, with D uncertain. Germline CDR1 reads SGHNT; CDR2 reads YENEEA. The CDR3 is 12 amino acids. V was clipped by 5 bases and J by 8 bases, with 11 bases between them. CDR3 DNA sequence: TGTGCCAGCAGCACTCCTGCAGGTACGCAGTATTTT. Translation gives CASSTPAGTQYF.

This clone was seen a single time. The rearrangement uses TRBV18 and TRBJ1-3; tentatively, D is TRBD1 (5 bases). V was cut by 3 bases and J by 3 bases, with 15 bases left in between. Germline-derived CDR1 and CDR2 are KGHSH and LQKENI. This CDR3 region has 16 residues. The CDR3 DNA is TGTGCCAGCTCACCTGACGTCGGGGCAAGTGGAAACACCATATATTTT. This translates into CASSPDVGASGNTIYF.

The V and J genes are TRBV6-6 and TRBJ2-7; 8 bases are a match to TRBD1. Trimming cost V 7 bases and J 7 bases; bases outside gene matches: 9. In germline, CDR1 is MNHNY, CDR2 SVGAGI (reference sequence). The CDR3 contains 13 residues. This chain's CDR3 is CASTQGAPGEQYF. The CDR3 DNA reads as TGTGCCAGCACTCAGGGGGCTCCGGGGGAGCAGTACTTC.

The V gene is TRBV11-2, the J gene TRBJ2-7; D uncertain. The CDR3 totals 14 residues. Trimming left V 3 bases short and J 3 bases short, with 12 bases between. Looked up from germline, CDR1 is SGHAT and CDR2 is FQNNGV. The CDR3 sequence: CASSLDDFDYEQYV. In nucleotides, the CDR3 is TGTGCCAGCAGCTTGGATGACTTCGACTACGAGCAGTACGTC.

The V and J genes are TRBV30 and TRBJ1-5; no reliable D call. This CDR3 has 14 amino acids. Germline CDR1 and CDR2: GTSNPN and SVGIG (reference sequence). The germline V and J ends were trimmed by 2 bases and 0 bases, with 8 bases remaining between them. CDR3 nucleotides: TGTGCCTGGAGTTCCGGGAATAGCAATCAGCCCCAGCATTTT. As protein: CAWSSGNSNQPQHF. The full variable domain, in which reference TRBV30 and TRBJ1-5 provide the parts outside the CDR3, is SQTIHQWPATLVQPVGSPLSLECTVEGTSNPNLYWYRQAAGRGLQLLFYSVGIGQISSEVPQNLSASRPQDRQFILSSKKLLLSDSGFYLCAWSSGNSNQPQHFGDGTRLSIL.

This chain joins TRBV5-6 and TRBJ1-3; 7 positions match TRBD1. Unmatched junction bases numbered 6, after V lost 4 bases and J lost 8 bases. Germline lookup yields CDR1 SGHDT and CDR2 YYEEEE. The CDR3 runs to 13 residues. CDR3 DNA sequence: TGTGCCAGCAGCCTACAGGGGAAGCACACCATATATTTT. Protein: CASSLQGKHTIYF.

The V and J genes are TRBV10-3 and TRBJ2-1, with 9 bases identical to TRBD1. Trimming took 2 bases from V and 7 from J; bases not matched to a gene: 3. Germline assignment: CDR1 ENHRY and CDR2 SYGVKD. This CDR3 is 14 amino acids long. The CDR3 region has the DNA TGTGCCATCAGTGAGACGGACAGGGGAAATGAGCAGTTCTTC. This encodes CAISETDRGNEQFF.

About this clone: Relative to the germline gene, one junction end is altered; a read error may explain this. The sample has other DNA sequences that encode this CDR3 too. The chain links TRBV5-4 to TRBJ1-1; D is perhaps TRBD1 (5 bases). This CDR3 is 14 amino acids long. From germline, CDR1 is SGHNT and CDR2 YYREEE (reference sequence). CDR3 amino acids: CASSAAGGRSEAFF. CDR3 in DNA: TGTGCCAGCAGCGCCGCGGGGGGGAGGTCTGAAGCTTTTTTT.

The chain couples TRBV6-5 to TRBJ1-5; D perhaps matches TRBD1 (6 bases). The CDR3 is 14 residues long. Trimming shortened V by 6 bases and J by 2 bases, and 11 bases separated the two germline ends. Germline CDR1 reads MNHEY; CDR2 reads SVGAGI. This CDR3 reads CASRPQGGNQPQHF. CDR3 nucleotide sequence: TGTGCCAGCAGGCCACAGGGAGGCAATCAGCCCCAGCATTTT.

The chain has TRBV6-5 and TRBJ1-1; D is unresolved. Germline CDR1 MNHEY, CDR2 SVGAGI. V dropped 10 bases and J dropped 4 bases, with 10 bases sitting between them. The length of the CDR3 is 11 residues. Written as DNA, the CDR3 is TGTGCCACTCGAACTTTCACTGAAGCTTTCTTT. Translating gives CATRTFTEAFF.

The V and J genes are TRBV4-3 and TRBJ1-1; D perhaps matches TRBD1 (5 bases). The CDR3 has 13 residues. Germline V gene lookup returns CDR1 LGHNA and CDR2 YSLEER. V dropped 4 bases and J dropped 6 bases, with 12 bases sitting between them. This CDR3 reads CASSRTRGSEAFF. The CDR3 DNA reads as TGCGCCAGCAGCCGAACAAGGGGCTCTGAAGCTTTCTTT.

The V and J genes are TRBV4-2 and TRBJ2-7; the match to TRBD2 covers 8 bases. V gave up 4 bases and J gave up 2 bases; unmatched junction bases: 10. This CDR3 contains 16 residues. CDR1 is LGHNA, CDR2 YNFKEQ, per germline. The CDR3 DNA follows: TGTGCCAGCAGCCCCACGGACATTAGCGGGACCTACGAGCAGTACTTC. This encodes CASSPTDISGTYEQYF.

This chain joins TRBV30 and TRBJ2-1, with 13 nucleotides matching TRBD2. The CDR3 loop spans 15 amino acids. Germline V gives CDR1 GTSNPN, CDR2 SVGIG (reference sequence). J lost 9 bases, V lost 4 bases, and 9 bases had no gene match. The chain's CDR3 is CAWKKLAGGFGEQFF. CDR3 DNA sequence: TGTGCCTGGAAAAAACTAGCGGGGGGGTTCGGTGAGCAGTTCTTC.

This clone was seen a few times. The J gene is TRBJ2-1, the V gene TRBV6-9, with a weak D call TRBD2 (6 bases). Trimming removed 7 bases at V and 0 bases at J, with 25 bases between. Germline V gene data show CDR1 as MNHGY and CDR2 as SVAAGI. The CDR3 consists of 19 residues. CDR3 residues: CASTLRDRGRDSSYNEQFF. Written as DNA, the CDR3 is TGTGCCAGCACCTTGCGAGATCGTGGGCGGGATAGCTCCTACAATGAGCAGTTCTTC.

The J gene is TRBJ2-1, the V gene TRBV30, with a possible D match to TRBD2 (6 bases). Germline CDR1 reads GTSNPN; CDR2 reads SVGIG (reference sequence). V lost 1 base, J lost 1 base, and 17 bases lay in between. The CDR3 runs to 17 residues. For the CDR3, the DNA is TGTGCCTGGAGTGATCATACCGGGACTGGTTCCTACAATGAGCAGTTCTTC. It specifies CAWSDHTGTGSYNEQFF.

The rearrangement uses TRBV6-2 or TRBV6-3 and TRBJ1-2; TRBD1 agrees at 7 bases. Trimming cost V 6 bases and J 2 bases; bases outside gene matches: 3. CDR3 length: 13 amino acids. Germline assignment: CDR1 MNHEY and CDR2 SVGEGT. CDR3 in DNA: TGTGCCAGCAGCAAACAGGGGAACTATGGCTACACCTTC. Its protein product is CASSKQGNYGYTF.

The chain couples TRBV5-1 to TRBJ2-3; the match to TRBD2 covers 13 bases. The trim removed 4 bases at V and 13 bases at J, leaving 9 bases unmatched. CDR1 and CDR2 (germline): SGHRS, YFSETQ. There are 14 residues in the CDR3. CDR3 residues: CASSVGLAGSREYF. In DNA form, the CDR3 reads TGCGCCAGCAGCGTGGGACTAGCGGGGTCGCGAGAGTATTTT.

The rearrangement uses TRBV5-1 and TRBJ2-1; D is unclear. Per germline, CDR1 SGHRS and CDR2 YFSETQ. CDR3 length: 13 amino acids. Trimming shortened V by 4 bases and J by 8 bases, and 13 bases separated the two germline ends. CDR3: CASSLPGRDEQFF. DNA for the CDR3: TGCGCCAGCAGCCTGCCGGGCCGAGATGAGCAGTTCTTC.

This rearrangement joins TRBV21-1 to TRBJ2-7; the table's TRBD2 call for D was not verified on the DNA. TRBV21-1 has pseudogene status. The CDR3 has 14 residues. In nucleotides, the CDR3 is TGTGCCAGCAGCAAAGTAACTCCCTCCTACGAGCAGTACGTC. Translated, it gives CASSKVTPSYEQYV.

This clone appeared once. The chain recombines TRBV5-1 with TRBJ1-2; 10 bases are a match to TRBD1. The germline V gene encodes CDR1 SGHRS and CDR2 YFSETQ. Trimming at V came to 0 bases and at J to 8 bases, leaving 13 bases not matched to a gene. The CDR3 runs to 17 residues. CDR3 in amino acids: CASSLGDRGVSGGGYTF. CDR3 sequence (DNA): TGCGCCAGCAGCTTGGGGGACAGGGGTGTATCTGGCGGAGGCTACACCTTC.

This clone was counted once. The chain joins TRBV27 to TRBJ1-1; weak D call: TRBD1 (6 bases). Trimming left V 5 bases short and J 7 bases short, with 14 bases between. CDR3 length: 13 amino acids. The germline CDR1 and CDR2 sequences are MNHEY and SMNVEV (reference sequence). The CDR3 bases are TGTGCCAGCAGTCCTGGGTGGACAGATGAAGCTTTCTTT. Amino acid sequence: CASSPGWTDEAFF.